Below are 11 T cell receptor beta chains sequenced from a single sample in a study of human T cells and chemical hapten exposure. Time point in this sample: patch test 1, 2 weeks after DPC sensitization. Noted treatment: therapeutic diphenylcyclopropenone sensitization with weekly scalp DPC. Using its own MiXCR run on the RACE reads, TCRdb lists one record per CDR3 protein. The sample yields over 75,000 distinct CDR3 sequences, approximately 8% seen once. Specimen: whole blood, collected in connection with sensitization to the hapten diphenylcyclopropenone (DPC). These receptors were taken from a woman in her thirties with alopecia areata. Some clones in this sample may be carry-over from other donors' samples.

In the case of this clonotype: With a much larger clone just one base away, this may be a read error. The V and J genes are TRBV9 and TRBJ1-2; no clear D gene. The CDR3 has 14 amino acids. Deletions cut 1 base from V and 12 bases from J, with 19 bases between. Germline V lookup: CDR1 SGDLS, CDR2 YYNGEE. The CDR3 DNA is TGTGCCAGCAGCGTAACGCCCCAGCGCCCCCCAAACACCTTC. It yields the protein CASSVTPQRPPNTF.

The sample holds many counts of this clonotype. The chain employs TRBV6-5 and TRBJ2-1; 8 bases are shared with TRBD2. This CDR3 region has 12 residues. Trimming removed 6 bases from V and 9 bases from J; junction bases left unmatched: 4. The germline CDR1 and CDR2 sequences are MNHEY and SVGAGI. The CDR3 region is CASSRGGGEQFF. DNA of the CDR3: TGTGCCAGCAGCCGGGGGGGCGGTGAGCAGTTCTTC.

There are many counts of this clonotype. This rearrangement joins TRBV20-1 to TRBJ2-3; TRBD2 aligns across 7 bases. Losses at the gene ends were 2 bases for V and 1 base for J; bases not matched to a gene: 9. CDR1 is DFQATT and CDR2 is SNEGSKA in the germline V gene (reference sequence). The CDR3 has 16 residues. The DNA of the CDR3 is TGCAGTGCTAGACGGCGGGGAAGCGGGGGCACAGATACGCAGTATTTT. Encoded protein: CSARRRGSGGTDTQYF.

For this clonotype: This may come from a read error, since a much larger clone is one base off. The chain carries TRBV7-2 and TRBJ2-5; D not certain. This CDR3 contains 12 residues. The germline V gene has CDR1 SGHTA and CDR2 FQGNSA. CDR3 nucleotide sequence: TGTGCCAGCAGCAAGAGCCCAGAGATCCAGTACTTC. This sequence encodes CASSKSPEIQYF. Full variable domain (missing parts from reference TRBV7-2 and TRBJ2-5): GAGVSQSPSNKVTEKGKDVELRCDPISGHTALYWYRQSLGQGLEFLIYFQGNSAPDKSGLPSDRFSAERTGGSVSTLTIQRTQQEDSAVYLCASSKSPEIQYFGPGTRLLVL.

The chain links TRBV6-2 or TRBV6-3 to TRBJ1-1; 8 bases are shared with TRBD1. The CDR3 is 14 residues long. Looked up from germline, CDR1 is MNHEY and CDR2 is SVGEGT. V dropped 5 bases and J dropped 7; count of bases not matched to a gene: 9. The CDR3 loop is CASSEMTGVIEAFF. In nucleotides, the CDR3 is TGTGCCAGCAGTGAAATGACAGGGGTAATTGAAGCTTTCTTT.

This clonotype was detected ten times or more. The chain links TRBV6-5 to TRBJ2-7; tentative D call: TRBD1 (5 bases). CDR1 MNHEY and CDR2 SVGAGI come from the germline V gene. Trimming took off 6 bases at V and 6 bases at J, with 21 bases between the two ends. The CDR3 is made up of 15 amino acids. The CDR3 DNA is TGTGCCAGCAGCCATAGGGGCCAAACAGTTCCCGAGCAGTACTTC. Its protein is CASSHRGQTVPEQYF.

This clonotype was counted ten times or more. The chain has TRBV2 and TRBJ1-1; D not resolved. The CDR3 loop spans 13 amino acids. The V end lost 3 bases, the J end lost 1 base, and 6 bases lay between the germline ends. Germline lookup yields CDR1 SNHLY and CDR2 FYNNEI. The CDR3: CASSDGPNTEAFF. CDR3 nucleotide sequence: TGTGCCAGCAGTGACGGACCGAACACTGAAGCTTTCTTT.

The chain links TRBV10-3 to TRBJ2-3, with a tentative D call TRBD1 (6 bases). The germline gives CDR1 ENHRY, CDR2 SYGVKD. There are 19 residues in the CDR3. V lost 0 bases to trimming and J lost 2 bases, with 21 bases between them. The CDR3 coding sequence is TGTGCCATCAGTGAGTCTTATTCTGGGGGCATGGCCTACACAGATACGCAGTATTTT. Amino acid sequence: CAISESYSGGMAYTDTQYF.

The chain combines TRBV11-3 with TRBJ2-1; 7 nucleotides match TRBD2. This CDR3 contains 13 residues. CDR1 is SGHNT and CDR2 is YENEEA in the germline V gene. V gave up 0 bases and J gave up 9 bases; unmatched junction bases: 2. The CDR3 bases are TGTGCCAGCAGCTTAGAAGCGGGGCGTGAGCAGTTCTTC. Translation gives CASSLEAGREQFF.

This clonotype showed up many times. V and J are TRBV21-1 and TRBJ2-7; TRBD2, the table's D call, lacks a check against the DNA. TRBV21-1 is given as a pseudogene. This CDR3 spans 17 amino acids. CDR3 sequence reads: CASSKCVPLAGPYEQYF. The CDR3 coding sequence is TGTGCCAGCAGCAAATGTGTTCCACTAGCGGGGCCCTACGAGCAGTACTTC.

This clonotype was observed at least ten times. V gene TRBV24-1 combines with J gene TRBJ1-2; D is unresolved. Trimming left V 3 bases short and J 7 bases short, with 5 bases between. CDR3 size: 11 residues. Germline V lookup: CDR1 KGHDR, CDR2 SFDVKD. The CDR3 DNA reads as TGTGCCACCAGTGATCGAAGTGGCTACACCTTC. Protein: CATSDRSGYTF.